These T cell receptor beta chains were read from a single sample in a study of shared clonotypes between healthy human individuals. The assay was immunoSEQ multiplex PCR, and TCRdb's table has in-frame clones only and misses some. The sample holds over 2 million clones, 80% to 95% seen once. Source material: naive CD4+ T cells from PBMCs. The receptors derive from a man between 18 and 35 years old in good health. Some clones in this sample may be carry-over from other donors' samples. The conserved cysteine and the conserved F or W are not part of the CDR3 here. For some rows the clone size is stated as once, few or many, or as a class when expanded; others skip it.

TRBV4-1 | . | ASSQGLASGRGEQY
TRBV10-1 | . | ASSASGTDTQY
TRBV29-1 | . | SVRQAPRSPQH
TRBV27 | . | ASRGLAGGKDTQY
TRBV2 | . | ASSSGITDTQY
TRBV28 | . | ASSLLQLAGGPQTDTQY
TRBV5-3 | . | ARSSDREEKLF
TRBV5-6 | once | ASSPQTGEGELF
TRBV20-1 | . | SARDRGEQY
TRBV7-6 | once | ASSARQGSNANYGYT
TRBV16 | . | ASSHQWSLGDGYT
TRBV6-1 | . | ASSAGTGGSNQPQH
TRBV5-4 | . | ASSRVGHTGFYGYT
TRBV4-2 | . | ASSQASGVSGNTIY
TRBV7-2 | . | ASRRGGNQETQY
TRBV19 | few | ASSEFDSNQPQH
TRBV5-1 | . | ASSLAPSGRGETQY
TRBV9 | . | ASSVRLATFTGELF
TRBV5-1 | . | ASSFSALGETQY
TRBV5-4 | . | ASSLGPAGGNYEQY
TRBV19 | . | ASSIPSGSGAGELF
TRBV5-1 | . | ASTEGETQY
TRBV11-2 | . | ASSPGLAGGEQF
TRBV7-2 | . | ASSIMGVYNEQF
TRBV28 | . | ASSFMRAGQGVFEQY
TRBV28 | . | ASSLPGQGTYEQY
TRBV18 | . | ASSPGLASGELF
TRBV15 | . | ATSRGGGANTGELF
TRBV5-4 | . | ASSRSQGSSYNEQF
TRBV6-1 | once | ASSEIRVSGGYT
TRBV5-4 | . | ASSPPSGSGTGELF
TRBV28 | . | ASSPRGHKTYNEQF
TRBV28 | . | ASSSGSGLN
TRBV4-3 | . | ASSQEWTYNEQF
TRBV28 | . | ASSLILGRGYT
TRBV4-3 | . | ASSQGELAVTDTQY
TRBV2 | . | ASSGAWGTGYT
TRBV4-1 | . | ASSQSGTSGYNEQF
TRBV6-1 | . | ASLRLGAGAYEQY
TRBV14 | . | ASSPRLGGEQF
TRBV29-1 | . | SVPRGSSYNEQF
TRBV28 | . | ASSPPDREKLF